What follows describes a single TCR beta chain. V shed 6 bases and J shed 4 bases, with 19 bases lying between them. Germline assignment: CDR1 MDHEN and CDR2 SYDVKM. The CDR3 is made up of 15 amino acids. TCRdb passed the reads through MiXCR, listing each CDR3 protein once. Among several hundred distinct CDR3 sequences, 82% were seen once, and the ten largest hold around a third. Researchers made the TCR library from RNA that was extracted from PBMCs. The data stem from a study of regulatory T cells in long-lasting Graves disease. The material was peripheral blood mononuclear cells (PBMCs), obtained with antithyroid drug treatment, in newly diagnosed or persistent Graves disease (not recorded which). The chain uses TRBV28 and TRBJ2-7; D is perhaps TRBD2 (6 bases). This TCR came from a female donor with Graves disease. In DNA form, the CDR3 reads TGTGCCAGCAGCCAAATGTGGGGGGATAAGTACGAGCAGTACTTC. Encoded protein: CASSQMWGDKYEQYF.